The T cell receptor (beta chain) under discussion was sequenced for a study of T cells in women clearing cervical HPV infection. Study information: Controls gave blood once infection was undetectable; cases at lesion identification.

As to this clone: Its specificity is not known. The read halts 3 residues ahead of the CDR3 end, with the missing end drawn from the germline J gene. Distinct nucleotide sequences in the sample also encode this CDR3.

This CDR3 has 15 amino acids. Trimming removed 6 bases at V and 3 bases at J, with 15 bases between. Per the germline V gene, CDR1 is SQVTM and CDR2 is ANQGSEA. Method: immunoSEQ multiplex PCR; TCRdb's copy keeps in-frame clones and lacks some. This sample's table has tens of thousands of clones. Study observations and caveats: CIN3+ cases had significantly higher TCR repertoire richness than controls, but evenness did not differ.

This clonotype was obtained from a woman between 18 and 69 years old with a cervical HPV16 infection that either progressed to CIN3+ or cleared (not recorded which). The material sequenced was blood buffy coat. V usage is TRBV29-1 and J usage is TRBJ2-6, with D tentatively TRBD2 (6 bases). The covered CDR3 bases are TGCAGCGTCGGGGGAGCAGTTGATGGGGCCAACGTC. Its protein product is CSVGGAVDGANV. From start to end, the CDR3 is CSVGGAVDGANVLTF.